The sequence of this T cell receptor beta chain was determined in a study of identical twins. Study outcomes and limitations: For out-of-frame alpha sequences shared by twins, low generation probability was in excess.

The ends were cut back, 5 bases at V and 1 base at J, with 12 bases in the middle. The CDR3 consists of 15 residues. Per germline, CDR1 SGHRS and CDR2 YFSETQ. The table lists this clonotype with many counts. The target antigen is unknown. Template switching (which added a universal primer site) was used, and cDNA carried unique molecular identifiers. TCRdb redid the calling of the 5' RACE reads with MiXCR, one entry per CDR3 protein. The data contain 600,000 to 800,000 distinct CDR3 sequences, 21% of them singletons. These data also formed part of another study, on T cells expressing NK-cell markers. That report adds: Underlying the TCR beta repertoires were sorted CD3+CD56+NKG2C+, CD3+CD56+NKG2C- and CD3+CD56-NKG2C+ T cells. Seven of the eight sequenced donors were HCMV-seropositive; one was seronegative.

This TCR was recovered from a woman between 18 and 30 years old in good health. The sequenced material came from PBMCs. The rearrangement joins TRBV5-1 to TRBJ2-2; D is possibly TRBD2 (7 bases). As DNA, the CDR3 is TGCGCCAGCAGGAGGGGGACTATGAACACCGGGGAGCTGTTTTTT. It yields the protein CASRRGTMNTGELFF.